What follows are 27 T cell receptor beta chains derived from one specimen sequenced in a study of vaccination and CD4 T cells after COVID-19 (dated by TCRdb to the early 2020s). The treatment or condition tag for this specimen amounts to: approximately 11-day PBMC culture with coronavirus spike peptide pools or control peptides (ViraFEST assay). CD4+ T cells from unexposed donors were collected before the COVID-19 pandemic (2011-2018). Receptor libraries were prepared by PCR. The sequencing machine was an Illumina iSeq 100. TCR sequencing of DNA from cultured CD4+ T cells used the Oncomine TCR Beta short-read assay at the Johns Hopkins FTIC core. TCRdb reprocessed the public reads (quality trimming at Q25 with fastp, clone calling with MiXCR) and kept in-frame beta chains. For every CDR3 protein sequence, its rows merge into one entry that carries the most common genes and DNA. The sample records roughly 7,400 distinct CDR3 sequences, roughly 40% of which are singletons. Less than 35% of the sample rests with the top ten.

Their cognate antigens are unknown. Sample: CD4+ T cells from blood, cultured in vitro. The receptors originated from a human donor in good health.

The rearrangement uses TRBV7-3 and TRBJ2-3, with 8 bases fitting TRBD2. V shed 3 bases and J 6 bases; nucleotides not matched to a gene: 8. This CDR3 is 15 amino acids long. Germline V gene sequence: CDR1 SGHTA, CDR2 FQGTGA. The CDR3 DNA reads as TGTGCCAGCAGCTTTCAAGCGGGGGAAGTGGATACGCAGTATTTT. Amino acid sequence: CASSFQAGEVDTQYF. The full variable domain, in which reference TRBV7-3 and TRBJ2-3 provide the parts outside the CDR3, is GAGVSQTPSNKVTEKGKYVELRCDPISGHTALYWYRQSLGQGPEFLIYFQGTGAADDSGLPNDRFFAVRPEGSVSTLKIQRTERGDSAVYLCASSFQAGEVDTQYFGPGTRLTVL.

The chain is built from TRBV12-3 or TRBV12-4 and TRBJ1-2; 9 bases align to TRBD1. The trim removed 5 bases at V and 7 bases at J, leaving 8 bases unmatched. This CDR3 has 14 amino acids. CDR3 loop: CASSLPQGASGYTF. In nucleotides, the CDR3 is TGTGCCAGCAGTCTACCACAGGGGGCAAGTGGCTACACCTTC.

This sequence joins TRBV27 and TRBJ1-2, with D hard to call. The CDR3 runs 17 residues. The ends were cut back, 0 bases at V and 8 bases at J, with 22 bases in the middle. Germline lookup yields CDR1 MNHEY and CDR2 SMNVEV (reference sequence). CDR3 amino acids: CASSLSRSRAVDWGYTF. The DNA of the CDR3 is TGTGCCAGCAGTTTATCGAGATCTCGGGCCGTAGATTGGGGCTACACCTTC.

This clonotype was counted a few times. V usage is TRBV20-1 and J usage is TRBJ1-6; a weak D match, TRBD1 (5 bases). Germline-derived CDR1 and CDR2 are DFQATT and SNEGSKA (reference sequence). CDR3 size: 14 residues. V was shortened by 3 bases and J by 7 bases, with 13 bases between the two germline ends. For the CDR3, the DNA is TGCAGTGCTAGGCATACAGGCGGGAATTCACCCCTCCACTTT. Translated, it gives CSARHTGGNSPLHF.

V and J are TRBV11-2 and TRBJ2-1; D unresolved. Germline-derived CDR1 and CDR2 are SGHAT and FQNNGV. The CDR3 loop spans 12 amino acids. V was trimmed by 5 bases and J by 6 bases, leaving 8 bases between them. CDR3: CASSPLLNEQFF. The DNA of the CDR3 is TGTGCCAGCAGCCCCCTCCTCAATGAGCAGTTCTTC.

This chain connects TRBV19 to TRBJ1-1; D is perhaps TRBD1 (5 bases). Trimming took 4 bases from V and 2 from J, leaving 11 bases between them. CDR3 length equals 14 residues. Germline values: CDR1 LNHDA, CDR2 SQIVND (reference sequence). CDR3 region: CASSTPGLNTEAFF. Written as DNA, the CDR3 is TGTGCCAGTAGTACCCCGGGACTTAACACTGAAGCTTTCTTT.

This clonotype has more than one count but fewer than ten. This chain uses TRBV6-1 with TRBJ1-1, with D hard to call. V lost 11 bases and J lost 6, with 10 bases in between. Per germline, CDR1 MNHNS and CDR2 SASEGT. The CDR3 consists of 10 residues. The CDR3 DNA is TGTGCCTTCATTCCTTCTGAAGCTTTCTTT. It codes for CAFIPSEAFF.

This clonotype was recorded a few times. The chain has TRBV7-3 and TRBJ1-2; D possibly corresponds to TRBD1 (5 bases). There are 14 residues in the CDR3. Between the trimmed V and J ends, which lost 3 bases and 7 bases, there was a span of 15 bases. Germline-derived CDR1 and CDR2 are SGHTA and FQGTGA. CDR3 nucleotide sequence: TGTGCCAGCAGCTTGGGACCCCGGACGGGTGGCTACACCTTC. It translates to CASSLGPRTGGYTF.

A remark on this clonotype: Its ends do not fully match the called genes, so a read error is possible. CDR3 DNA: TGTGCCAGCAGCTTGAACACTGAAGCTTTCTTT. As protein: CASSLNTEAFF. The chain carries TRBV5-3 and TRBJ1-1, with D uncertain. TRBV5-3 is given ORF status, its function remaining uncertain. The CDR3 is 11 residues long.

The CDR3 sequence is CASSAREAGSHQPQHF. CDR3 sequence (DNA): TGTGCCAGCAGTGCCAGGGAGGCGGGTTCCCATCAGCCCCAGCATTTT. V is TRBV6-1 and J is TRBJ1-5; a possible D gene is TRBD1 (5 bases). Germline V gene data show CDR1 as MNHNS and CDR2 as SASEGT. The length of the CDR3 is 16 residues. V gave up 4 bases and J gave up 5 bases, with 18 bases separating them.

The chain carries TRBV12-2 and TRBJ2-5. TRBV12-2 is a pseudogene locus. The CDR3 covers 11 residues. The CDR3 sequence: CASRLQETQYF. CDR3 nucleotides: TGTGCAAGTCGACTTCAAGAGACCCAGTACTTC.

V and J are TRBV19 and TRBJ1-5, with D perhaps TRBD1 (5 bases). The length of the CDR3 is 13 residues. Between the trimmed V and J ends, which lost 5 bases and 6 bases, there was a span of 11 bases. Germline V CDR1 and CDR2: LNHDA, SQIVND (reference sequence). Here the CDR3 DNA reads TGTGCCAGTAGTGAGAATCAGGGTCAGCCCCAGCATTTT. It specifies CASSENQGQPQHF. Full variable domain (rest looked up from reference TRBV19 and TRBJ1-5): DGGITQSPKYLFRKEGQNVTLSCEQNLNHDAMYWYRQDPGQGLRLIYYSQIVNDFQKGDIAEGYSVSREKKESFPLTVTSAQKNPTAFYLCASSENQGQPQHFGDGTRLSIL.

The rearrangement joins TRBV7-3 to TRBJ2-1, with TRBD2 matching 10 bases. The V gene's germline CDR1 is SGHTA and CDR2 FQGTGA. V trimming: 5 bases; J trimming: 1 base; junction bases outside the gene matches: 5. CDR3 size: 16 residues. CDR3 nucleotides: TGTGCCAGCAGCGTCGCTAGCGGGGGTTCCTACAATGAGCAGTTCTTC. Translation gives CASSVASGGSYNEQFF.

The chain has TRBV20-1 and TRBJ1-2; 11 bases align to TRBD1. Germline V gives CDR1 DFQATT, CDR2 SNEGSKA (reference sequence). The CDR3 length is 16 residues. J lost 8 bases, V lost 1 base, and 12 bases had no gene match. The CDR3 protein is CSARVGGTGGLRGYTF. The CDR3 DNA follows: TGCAGTGCTAGAGTAGGGGGGACAGGGGGATTGCGCGGCTACACCTTC.

This clonotype qualifies as medium-sized. The chain recombines TRBV27 with TRBJ1-1, with D perhaps TRBD1 (6 bases). Trimming removed 3 bases at V and 5 bases at J, with 13 bases between. From germline, CDR1 is MNHEY and CDR2 SMNVEV (reference sequence). The CDR3 sequence is 14 residues long. This CDR3 reads CASSFFDRNTEAFF. DNA of the CDR3: TGTGCCAGCAGTTTCTTCGACAGGAATACTGAAGCTTTCTTT.

This clonotype was seen only a few times. CDR3 loop: CSASTGSRPLHF. CDR3 DNA: TGCAGTGCTAGCACAGGGTCCAGACCCCTCCACTTT. The V and J genes are TRBV20-1 and TRBJ1-6; D perhaps matches TRBD1 (6 bases). CDR1 is DFQATT, CDR2 SNEGSKA, per germline (reference sequence). Trimming shortened V by 3 bases and J by 12 bases, and 12 bases separated the two germline ends. The CDR3 runs 12 residues.

The J gene is TRBJ1-5, the V gene TRBV20-1; possible D gene TRBD1, 5 bases. V lost 3 bases and J lost 0, with 9 bases in between. In germline, CDR1 is DFQATT, CDR2 SNEGSKA (reference sequence). The CDR3 loop spans 14 amino acids. CDR3 bases: TGCAGTGCTAGGAGGGGATATAGCAATCAGCCCCAGCATTTT. Amino acids: CSARRGYSNQPQHF.

The rearrangement links TRBV7-3 to TRBJ2-3, with 12 bases matching TRBD2. CDR1 is SGHTA and CDR2 is FQGTGA in the germline V gene. Unmatched junction bases numbered 9, after V lost 1 base and J lost 1 base. This CDR3 contains 19 residues. The CDR3 region is CASSLMGLAGGRRTDTQYF. The DNA of the CDR3 is TGTGCCAGCAGCTTAATGGGCCTAGCGGGGGGGCGGCGCACAGATACGCAGTATTTT.

This clonotype was seen only a few times. The chain couples TRBV25-1 to TRBJ1-1; no clear D. The length of the CDR3 is 14 residues. Germline values: CDR1 MGHDK, CDR2 SYGVNS. V was shortened by 10 bases and J by 4 bases, with 19 bases between the two germline ends. The CDR3 spells CATGVGLLVTEAFF. The CDR3 coding sequence is TGTGCCACCGGCGTCGGGCTGCTGGTCACTGAAGCTTTCTTT.

The chain is built from TRBV5-4 and TRBJ2-2; 9 nucleotides line up with TRBD1. This CDR3 region has 15 residues. V dropped 3 bases and J dropped 5; count of bases not matched to a gene: 5. Germline V gene sequence: CDR1 SGHNT, CDR2 YYREEE (reference sequence). DNA of the CDR3: TGTGCCAGCAGCTGGGGACAGGGTGAAACCGGGGAGCTGTTTTTT. Its protein is CASSWGQGETGELFF.

The chain recombines TRBV29-1 with TRBJ2-6; D unresolved. V gave up 4 bases and J gave up 0 bases, with 10 bases separating them. Looked up from germline, CDR1 is SQVTM and CDR2 is ANQGSEA. CDR3 length equals 15 residues. The CDR3 region is CSVGTQTSGANVLTF. CDR3 DNA sequence: TGCAGCGTTGGAACACAGACCTCTGGGGCCAACGTCCTGACTTTC. The full variable domain, in which reference TRBV29-1 and TRBJ2-6 provide the parts outside the CDR3, is SAVISQKPSRDICQRGTSLTIQCQVDSQVTMMFWYRQQPGQSLTLIATANQGSEATYESGFVIDKFPISRPNLTFSTLTVSNMSPEDSSIYLCSVGTQTSGANVLTFGAGSRLTVL.

The chain carries TRBV29-1 and TRBJ2-2; D unresolved. V lost 5 bases, J lost 3 bases, and 1 base lay in between. Per the germline V gene, CDR1 is SQVTM and CDR2 is ANQGSEA. The CDR3 runs 10 residues. The CDR3 loop is CSVYTGELFF. In DNA form, the CDR3 reads TGCAGCGTTTACACCGGGGAGCTGTTTTTT.

The sample holds one count of this clonotype. The chain combines TRBV14 with TRBJ2-7; D remains ambiguous. V lost 4 bases and J lost 7, with 17 bases in between. The CDR3 length is 14 residues. Germline CDR1 SGHDN, CDR2 FVKESK. CDR3: CASSLALVEGEQYF. The CDR3 bases are TGTGCCAGCAGCCTTGCGCTTGTCGAAGGGGAGCAGTACTTC.

The chain recombines TRBV19 with TRBJ1-1; 7 bases align to TRBD1. The ends lost 4 bases at V and 1 base at J; junction bases unmatched: 9. The CDR3 contains 16 residues. Germline V lookup: CDR1 LNHDA, CDR2 SQIVND (reference sequence). The CDR3: CASSTQRTGKNTEAFF. CDR3 bases: TGTGCCAGTAGTACCCAAAGGACAGGAAAGAACACTGAAGCTTTCTTT. Supplemented by reference TRBV19 and TRBJ1-1, the full variable domain reads DGGITQSPKYLFRKEGQNVTLSCEQNLNHDAMYWYRQDPGQGLRLIYYSQIVNDFQKGDIAEGYSVSREKKESFPLTVTSAQKNPTAFYLCASSTQRTGKNTEAFFGQGTRLTVV.

In its sample, this clonotype ranks as hyperexpanded. This sequence joins TRBV19 and TRBJ1-5, with no clear D. The germline V and J ends were trimmed by 3 bases and 2 bases, with 8 bases remaining between them. CDR1 is LNHDA and CDR2 is SQIVND in the germline V gene (reference sequence). CDR3 length: 14 amino acids. The CDR3 DNA reads as TGTGCCAGTAGTATGGGGTTGGGCAATCAGCCCCAGCATTTT. Amino acids: CASSMGLGNQPQHF.

A few counts support this clonotype. The rearrangement links TRBV9 to TRBJ1-2; TRBD1 is a possible D gene (6 bases). The CDR3 runs to 13 residues. The V end was cut by 3 bases, the J end by 6 bases, with 12 bases between. Germline CDR1 reads SGDLS; CDR2 reads YYNGEE. The chain's CDR3 is CASSEGGGHGYTF. The CDR3 region has the DNA TGTGCCAGCAGCGAAGGGGGGGGTCATGGCTACACCTTC.

The chain recombines TRBV6-5 with TRBJ1-1; no firm D call. The CDR3 spans 15 residues. Germline CDR1 MNHEY, CDR2 SVGAGI. The germline V and J ends were trimmed by 0 bases and 10 bases, with 18 bases remaining between them. The DNA for the CDR3 is TGTGCCAGCAGTTACTCTGGCAGGTCAGTTCGGGGAGCTTTCTTT. Protein product: CASSYSGRSVRGAFF.